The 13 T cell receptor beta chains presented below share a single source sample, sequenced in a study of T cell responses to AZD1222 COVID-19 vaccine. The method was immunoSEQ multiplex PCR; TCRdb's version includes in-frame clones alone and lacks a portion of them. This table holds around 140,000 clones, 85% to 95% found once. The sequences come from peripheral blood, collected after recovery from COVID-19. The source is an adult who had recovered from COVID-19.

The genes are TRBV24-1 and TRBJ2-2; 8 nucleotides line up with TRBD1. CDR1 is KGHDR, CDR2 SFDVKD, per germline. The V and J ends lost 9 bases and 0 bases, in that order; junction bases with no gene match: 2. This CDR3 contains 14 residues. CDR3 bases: TGTGCCACCCGGACAGGGTCGAACACCGGGGAGCTGTTTTTT. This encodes CATRTGSNTGELFF.

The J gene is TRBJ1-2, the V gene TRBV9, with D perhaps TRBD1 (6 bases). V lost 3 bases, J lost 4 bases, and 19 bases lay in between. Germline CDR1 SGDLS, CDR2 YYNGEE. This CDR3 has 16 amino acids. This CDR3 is CASSAGHWRSPYGYTF. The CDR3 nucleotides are TGTGCCAGCAGCGCGGGACATTGGAGATCCCCCTATGGCTACACCTTC.

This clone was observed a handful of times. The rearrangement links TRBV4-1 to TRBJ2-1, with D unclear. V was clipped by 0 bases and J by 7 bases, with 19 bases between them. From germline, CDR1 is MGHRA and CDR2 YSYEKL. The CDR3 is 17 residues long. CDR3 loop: CASSQDLFGLGKNEQFF. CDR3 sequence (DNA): TGCGCCAGCAGCCAAGATCTCTTTGGCCTAGGCAAGAATGAGCAGTTCTTC.

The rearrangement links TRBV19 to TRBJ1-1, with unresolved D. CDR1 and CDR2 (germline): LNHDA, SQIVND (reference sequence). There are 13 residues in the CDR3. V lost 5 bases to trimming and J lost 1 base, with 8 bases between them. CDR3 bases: TGTGCCAGTAGTTTCGGGAGGAACACTGAAGCTTTCTTT. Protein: CASSFGRNTEAFF.

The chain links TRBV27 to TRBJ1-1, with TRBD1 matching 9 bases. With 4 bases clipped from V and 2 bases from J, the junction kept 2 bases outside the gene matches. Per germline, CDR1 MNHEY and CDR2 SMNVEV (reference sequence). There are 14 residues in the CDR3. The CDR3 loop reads CASSWTGANTEAFF. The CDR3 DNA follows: TGTGCCAGCAGTTGGACAGGGGCAAACACTGAAGCTTTCTTT.

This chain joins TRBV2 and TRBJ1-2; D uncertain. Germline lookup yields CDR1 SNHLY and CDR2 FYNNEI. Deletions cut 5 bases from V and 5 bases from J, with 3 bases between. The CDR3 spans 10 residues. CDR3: CASSFYGYTF. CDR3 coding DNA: TGTGCCAGCAGTTTTTATGGCTACACCTTC.

In DNA, the CDR3 is TGTGCCAGCAGCCGAGGGTCCCCGGTGGACGCTTTCTTT. Amino acids: CASSRGSPVDAFF. The chain couples TRBV7-2 to TRBJ1-1; D gene ambiguous. This CDR3 comprises 13 residues. Germline CDR1 and CDR2: SGHTA and FQGNSA. V was pared by 5 bases and J by 11 bases, with 18 bases between.

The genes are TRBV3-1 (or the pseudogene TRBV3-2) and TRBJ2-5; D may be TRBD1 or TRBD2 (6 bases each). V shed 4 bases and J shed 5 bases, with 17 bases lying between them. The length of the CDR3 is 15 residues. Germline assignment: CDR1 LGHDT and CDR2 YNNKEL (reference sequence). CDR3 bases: TGTGCCAGCAGCCCCCTTCCCGGGGGACACGAGACCCAGTACTTC. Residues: CASSPLPGGHETQYF.

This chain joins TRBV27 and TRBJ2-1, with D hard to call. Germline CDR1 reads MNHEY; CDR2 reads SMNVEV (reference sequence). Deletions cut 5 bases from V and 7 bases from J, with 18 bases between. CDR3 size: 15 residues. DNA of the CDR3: TGTGCCAGCAGTCCCATAACGTCCGCGCGTAATGAGCAGTTCTTC. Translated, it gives CASSPITSARNEQFF.

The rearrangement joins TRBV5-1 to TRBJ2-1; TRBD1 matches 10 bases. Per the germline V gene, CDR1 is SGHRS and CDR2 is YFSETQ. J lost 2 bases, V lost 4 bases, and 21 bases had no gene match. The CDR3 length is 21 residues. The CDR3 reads CASSGNDRGRGQGATYNEQFF. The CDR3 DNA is TGCGCCAGCAGCGGTAACGACAGGGGGCGGGGGCAAGGGGCAACCTACAATGAGCAGTTCTTC.

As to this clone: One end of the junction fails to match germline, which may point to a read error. CDR3 nucleotide sequence: TGTGCTAGCAGCCCCATTGGGGGAGGGCCCCACTCCACAGATACGCAGTATTTT. It yields the protein CASSPIGGGPHSTDTQYF. The chain uses TRBV7-7 and TRBJ2-3, with 7 nucleotides matching TRBD2. Germline CDR1 is SSHAT and CDR2 is FNYEAQ (reference sequence). This CDR3 is 18 amino acids long.

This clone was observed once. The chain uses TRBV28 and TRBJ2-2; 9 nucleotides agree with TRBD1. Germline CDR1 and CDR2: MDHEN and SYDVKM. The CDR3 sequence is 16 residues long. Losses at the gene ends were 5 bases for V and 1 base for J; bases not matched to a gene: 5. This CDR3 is CASSTSGQGNTGELFF. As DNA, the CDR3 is TGTGCCAGCAGTACCTCGGGACAGGGGAACACCGGGGAGCTGTTTTTT. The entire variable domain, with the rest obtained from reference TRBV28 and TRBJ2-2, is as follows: DVKVTQSSRYLVKRTGEKVFLECVQDMDHENMFWYRQDPGLGLRLIYFSYDVKMKEKGDIPEGYSVSREKKERFSLILESASTNQTSMYLCASSTSGQGNTGELFFGEGSRLTVL.

CDR3 protein: CASSRNRAPEGEQYF. The CDR3 coding sequence is TGTGCCAGTAGTAGGAACAGGGCCCCAGAAGGCGAGCAGTACTTC. This sequence joins TRBV19 and TRBJ2-7, with D tentatively TRBD1 (6 bases). CDR1 is LNHDA, CDR2 SQIVND, per germline (reference sequence). Trimming left V 4 bases short and J 6 bases short, with 19 bases between. CDR3 length equals 15 residues.